Each of the 31 T cell receptor beta chains below was sequenced from the same sample in a study of blood T cell repertoires in COVID-19. TCRdb keeps only in-frame clones here, not all; method: immunoSEQ multiplex PCR. The table has more than 200,000 clones, about nine tenths seen once. The sequenced sample was peripheral blood. The receptors were gathered from a man aged 45-65 years with acute or convalescent COVID-19.

The chain carries TRBV2 and TRBJ1-1; D is possibly TRBD1 (6 bases). Looked up from germline, CDR1 is SNHLY and CDR2 is FYNNEI. V was clipped by 4 bases and J by 4 bases, with 16 bases between them. This CDR3 has 15 amino acids. This chain's CDR3 is CASSGRGGMITEAFF. The CDR3 nucleotides read TGTGCCAGCAGTGGGAGGGGGGGGATGATCACTGAAGCTTTCTTT.

Of note for this clone: The same CDR3 can be traced to other DNA sequences in this sample. This chain uses TRBV6-5 with TRBJ1-2; 8 nucleotides line up with TRBD1. The CDR3 is made up of 16 amino acids. V dropped 0 bases and J dropped 4; count of bases not matched to a gene: 7. Germline V gene sequence: CDR1 MNHEY, CDR2 SVGAGI. The CDR3 bases are TGTGCCAGCAGTTACTCGCGGCAGGGGGCCGGCTATGGCTACACCTTC. Translation: CASSYSRQGAGYGYTF.

J is TRBJ2-2 and V is TRBV5-4; 8 bases are a match to TRBD2. The junction had 2 bases not matched to a gene; V was cut back by 2 bases and J by 8 bases. Germline V gene sequence: CDR1 SGHNT, CDR2 YYREEE (reference sequence). This CDR3 spans 13 amino acids. The CDR3 DNA is TGTGCCAGCAGCTTCGGGGGGGTAGGGGAGCTGTTTTTT. It yields the protein CASSFGGVGELFF.

The rearrangement uses TRBV5-1 and TRBJ1-5, with D possibly TRBD1 on 5 matching bases. CDR1 is SGHRS and CDR2 is YFSETQ in the germline V gene. Trimming cost V 0 bases and J 7 bases, with 14 bases left between them. The CDR3 is made up of 15 amino acids. CDR3 in amino acids: CASSLVPGLQQPQHF. DNA for the CDR3: TGCGCCAGCAGCTTGGTACCAGGGCTACAACAGCCCCAGCATTTT.

The chain links TRBV11-2 to TRBJ1-6; TRBD1 might be the D (6 bases). CDR1 SGHAT and CDR2 FQNNGV come from the germline V gene. V was trimmed by 5 bases and J by 7 bases, leaving 18 bases between them. The CDR3 has 16 residues. As DNA, the CDR3 is TGTGCCAGCAGCCCTCTCACCGGGACACGAAATTCACCCCTCCACTTT. Encoded protein: CASSPLTGTRNSPLHF.

The gene calls are TRBV2 and TRBJ1-1; D remains unclear. Germline lookup yields CDR1 SNHLY and CDR2 FYNNEI. The germline V and J ends were trimmed by 5 bases and 2 bases, with 12 bases remaining between them. The CDR3 has 14 amino acids. The CDR3 loop reads CASSQEGSNTEAFF. The DNA of the CDR3 is TGTGCCAGCAGTCAGGAGGGCAGCAACACTGAAGCTTTCTTT.

This chain connects TRBV18 to TRBJ1-1, with TRBD1 matching over 9 bases. V was pared by 4 bases and J by 3 bases, with 0 bases of the junction left unmatched. There are 13 residues in the CDR3. Germline V gene lookup returns CDR1 KGHSH and CDR2 LQKENI. This CDR3 is CASSRQGDTEAFF. In nucleotides, the CDR3 is TGTGCCAGCTCACGACAGGGGGACACTGAAGCTTTCTTT.

The J gene is TRBJ2-1, the V gene TRBV14; the match to TRBD2 covers 7 bases. Per germline, CDR1 SGHDN and CDR2 FVKESK. V gave up 7 bases and J gave up 4 bases; unmatched junction bases: 10. This CDR3 has 15 residues. The CDR3: CASKPRERGYNEQFF. CDR3 nucleotide sequence: TGTGCCAGCAAACCGCGGGAGCGGGGATACAATGAGCAGTTCTTC.

The genes are TRBV18 and TRBJ1-4; a weak D match, TRBD1 (5 bases). The CDR3 extends over 14 amino acids. The germline gives CDR1 KGHSH, CDR2 LQKENI. V was trimmed by 2 bases and J by 10 bases, leaving 14 bases between them. DNA for the CDR3: TGTGCCAGCTCACCAGCGGGAGAGAGGGGAAAACTGTTTTTT. Protein sequence: CASSPAGERGKLFF.

For this clone: Other DNA sequences in the sample encode the same CDR3. V is TRBV10-3 and J is TRBJ1-2, with D perhaps TRBD1 (6 bases). The germline CDR1 and CDR2 sequences are ENHRY and SYGVKD. V lost 0 bases, J lost 8 bases, and 10 bases lay in between. This CDR3 is 13 amino acids long. The CDR3 spells CAISESGRGGYTF. DNA for the CDR3: TGTGCCATCAGTGAGTCCGGTAGGGGGGGCTACACCTTC.

The chain couples TRBV2 to TRBJ1-6, with no clear D. Trimming left V 4 bases short and J 4 bases short, with 17 bases between. This CDR3 is built from 17 residues. CDR1 and CDR2 from the germline V gene are SNHLY and FYNNEI. The CDR3 loop is CASSGSAGIPYNSPLHF. CDR3 coding DNA: TGTGCCAGCAGTGGTTCGGCAGGTATTCCGTATAATTCACCCCTCCACTTT. Together with reference TRBV2 and TRBJ1-6, the CDR3 gives the full variable domain: EPEVTQTPSHQVTQMGQEVILRCVPISNHLYFYWYRQILGQKVEFLVSFYNNEISEKSEIFDDQFSVERPDGSNFTLKIRSTKLEDSAMYFCASSGSAGIPYNSPLHFGNGTRLTVT.

The rearrangement links TRBV30 to TRBJ2-5; 13 positions agree with TRBD2. Germline CDR1 is GTSNPN and CDR2 is SVGIG (reference sequence). CDR3 length: 13 amino acids. V was pared by 7 bases and J by 10 bases, with 9 bases of the junction left unmatched. CDR3 coding DNA: TGTGCCTTAGGACTAGCGGGGGCCCGGGGCCAGTACTTC. It is translated as CALGLAGARGQYF.

The V call is TRBV6-5, the J call TRBJ1-3; TRBD1 matches 9 bases. V was clipped by 10 bases and J by 3 bases; unmatched bases: 7. The germline CDR1 and CDR2 sequences are MNHEY and SVGAGI. The CDR3 consists of 14 residues. In DNA form, the CDR3 reads TGTGCCACCGCACAGGGGGCATTTGGAAACACCATATATTTT. This encodes CATAQGAFGNTIYF.

The rearrangement links TRBV27 to TRBJ1-1, with 7 bases identical to TRBD1. Germline CDR1 reads MNHEY; CDR2 reads SMNVEV (reference sequence). The CDR3 is made up of 14 amino acids. With 7 bases clipped from V and 4 bases from J, the junction kept 9 bases outside the gene matches. CDR3 in DNA: TGTGCCAGCACCTCGACAGGGTACGTCACTGAAGCTTTCTTT. Residues: CASTSTGYVTEAFF.

The chain couples TRBV10-2 to TRBJ1-5; TRBD1 agrees at 8 bases. With 4 bases clipped from V and 6 bases from J, the junction kept 5 bases outside the gene matches. The CDR3 is made up of 14 amino acids. CDR1 is WSHSY, CDR2 SAAADI, per germline. The CDR3 loop is CASSADRAPQPQHF. In nucleotides, the CDR3 is TGCGCCAGCAGTGCGGACAGGGCCCCTCAGCCCCAGCATTTT.

This sequence joins TRBV11-3 and TRBJ2-5, with TRBD1 matching 10 bases. Trimming at V came to 4 bases and at J to 3 bases, leaving 8 bases not matched to a gene. CDR3 length equals 16 residues. From germline, CDR1 is SGHNT and CDR2 YENEEA. In DNA form, the CDR3 reads TGTGCCAGCAGCTGGGGATCCGGGACAGGGGAAGAGACCCAGTACTTC. Protein sequence: CASSWGSGTGEETQYF.

The rearrangement joins TRBV24-1 to TRBJ1-3; perhaps TRBD1 as D (6 bases). Between the trimmed V and J ends, which lost 3 bases and 0 bases, there was a span of 17 bases. Per germline, CDR1 KGHDR and CDR2 SFDVKD. The CDR3 has 18 residues. This chain's CDR3 is CATSDPGHRAPSGNTIYF. CDR3 in DNA: TGTGCCACCAGTGATCCGGGACACCGGGCCCCCTCTGGAAACACCATATATTTT.

The chain is built from TRBV30 and TRBJ2-7; tentative D call: TRBD2 (5 bases). Germline CDR1 and CDR2: GTSNPN and SVGIG (reference sequence). This CDR3 is built from 13 residues. The germline V and J ends were trimmed by 5 bases and 6 bases, with 17 bases remaining between them. CDR3: CAWALRVYGEQYF. The CDR3 coding sequence is TGTGCCTGGGCCCTGCGGGTGTATGGCGAGCAGTACTTC.

Turning to this clone: Other nucleotide sequences in the sample specify the same CDR3. The V gene is TRBV3-1 (or the pseudogene TRBV3-2), the J gene TRBJ1-5; D is unresolved. With 1 base removed from V and 3 bases from J, the gap between germline ends came to 7 bases. CDR3 size: 14 residues. Germline loops: CDR1 LGHDT, CDR2 YNNKEL (reference sequence). As DNA, the CDR3 is TGTGCCAGCAGCCAAGCGGGTTCCAATCAGCCCCAGCATTTT. Translating gives CASSQAGSNQPQHF.

V and J are TRBV5-1 and TRBJ1-5; D is perhaps TRBD1 (6 bases). Per the germline V gene, CDR1 is SGHRS and CDR2 is YFSETQ. V lost 0 bases and J 6 bases, leaving 10 bases between the germline ends. The CDR3 covers 14 residues. This CDR3 is CASSLEGVGQPQHF. In DNA form, the CDR3 reads TGCGCCAGCAGCTTGGAGGGGGTAGGTCAGCCCCAGCATTTT.

The chain uses TRBV19 and TRBJ1-6; D perhaps matches TRBD1 (5 bases). The germline V gene encodes CDR1 LNHDA and CDR2 SQIVND (reference sequence). This CDR3 has 15 amino acids. V dropped 4 bases and J dropped 10 bases, with 17 bases sitting between them. CDR3 region: CASSKSRDLLSPLHF. The CDR3 region has the DNA TGTGCCAGTAGTAAAAGCAGGGATCTCCTATCACCCCTCCACTTT.

The V call is TRBV7-9, the J call TRBJ1-2; 7 bases align to TRBD1. This CDR3 spans 14 amino acids. The V gene's germline CDR1 is SEHNR and CDR2 FQNEAQ (reference sequence). J lost 4 bases, V lost 5 bases, and 7 bases had no gene match. As DNA, the CDR3 is TGTGCCAGCAGCGGGGACAGCGCGTTCTATGGCTACACCTTC. It is translated as CASSGDSAFYGYTF.

Note on this clone: The sample carries other DNA sequences with the same CDR3. The chain links TRBV5-1 to TRBJ1-1; no clear D gene. Germline V gene lookup returns CDR1 SGHRS and CDR2 YFSETQ. V was trimmed by 0 bases and J by 2 bases, leaving 5 bases between them. The CDR3 contains 13 residues. CDR3 loop: CASSLAGNTEAFF. The CDR3 nucleotides are TGCGCCAGCAGCTTGGCAGGCAACACTGAAGCTTTCTTT.

This chain joins TRBV3-1 (or the pseudogene TRBV3-2) and TRBJ1-6; the D is unclear. This CDR3 has 14 residues. The ends were cut back, 2 bases at V and 7 bases at J, with 9 bases in the middle. Germline CDR1 is LGHDT and CDR2 is YNNKEL (reference sequence). The CDR3 protein is CASSQRYGNSPLHF. The CDR3 DNA follows: TGTGCCAGCAGCCAAAGATACGGGAATTCACCCCTCCACTTT.

The chain links TRBV13 to TRBJ2-4, with D perhaps TRBD2 (5 bases). CDR1 PRHDT and CDR2 FYEKMQ come from the germline V gene (reference sequence). The CDR3 spans 16 residues. Deletions cut 5 bases from V and 1 base from J, with 15 bases between. In DNA, the CDR3 is TGTGCCAGCAGCGCCCCCGGGCGAGGGGCCAAAAACATTCAGTACTTC. Translation: CASSAPGRGAKNIQYF.

The chain links TRBV5-4 to TRBJ1-3; perhaps TRBD1 as D (5 bases). V gave up 3 bases and J gave up 2 bases, with 12 bases separating them. The CDR3 extends over 15 amino acids. Germline V CDR1 and CDR2: SGHNT, YYREEE (reference sequence). CDR3 sequence: CASSSAGAAGNTIYF. CDR3 in DNA: TGTGCCAGCAGCTCCGCTGGGGCGGCTGGAAACACCATATATTTT.

This clone was counted a few times. V gene TRBV3-1 (or the pseudogene TRBV3-2) combines with J gene TRBJ1-1; TRBD1 agrees at 9 bases. V gave up 0 bases and J gave up 4 bases; unmatched junction bases: 12. Per germline, CDR1 LGHDT and CDR2 YNNKEL (reference sequence). The CDR3 is made up of 18 amino acids. The CDR3 sequence: CASSQDGRTGALGTEAFF. DNA of the CDR3: TGTGCCAGCAGCCAAGATGGTAGGACAGGGGCCCTAGGCACTGAAGCTTTCTTT.

This clone has more than one count but fewer than ten. The rearrangement links TRBV4-2 to TRBJ1-5, with TRBD1 matching 10 bases. CDR1 LGHNA and CDR2 YNFKEQ come from the germline V gene. Trimming removed 2 bases from V and 7 bases from J; junction bases left unmatched: 14. This CDR3 spans 18 amino acids. The CDR3 protein is CASSQSFLGQGLNQPQHF. DNA for the CDR3: TGTGCCAGCAGCCAATCTTTCTTGGGACAGGGGTTGAACCAGCCCCAGCATTTT.

This chain connects TRBV6-2 or TRBV6-3 to TRBJ1-6, with 7 bases identical to TRBD1. V trimming: 6 bases; J trimming: 3 bases; junction bases outside the gene matches: 11. The CDR3 spans 17 residues. Germline CDR1 and CDR2: MNHEY and SVGEGT. Written as DNA, the CDR3 is TGTGCCAGCAGCGACGACAGGGCGCCTCTCTATAATTCACCCCTCCACTTT. Encoded protein: CASSDDRAPLYNSPLHF.

The chain combines TRBV19 with TRBJ2-6; D possibly corresponds to TRBD1 (6 bases). CDR1 LNHDA and CDR2 SQIVND come from the germline V gene (reference sequence). The V and J ends lost 6 bases and 1 base respectively, with 13 bases between them. The CDR3 loop spans 16 amino acids. CDR3 protein: CASSRETGSGANVLTF. CDR3 nucleotides: TGTGCCAGTAGCAGGGAAACAGGGTCTGGGGCCAACGTCCTGACTTTC.

V usage is TRBV19 and J usage is TRBJ1-2; D is ambiguous. The CDR3 loop spans 15 amino acids. With 1 base removed from V and 4 bases from J, the gap between germline ends came to 13 bases. The germline V gene has CDR1 LNHDA and CDR2 SQIVND (reference sequence). In DNA form, the CDR3 reads TGTGCCAGTAGTATAGTCGGGAGCAATATCTATGGCTACACCTTC. Residues: CASSIVGSNIYGYTF. Full variable domain (remainder filled in from reference TRBV19 and TRBJ1-2): DGGITQSPKYLFRKEGQNVTLSCEQNLNHDAMYWYRQDPGQGLRLIYYSQIVNDFQKGDIAEGYSVSREKKESFPLTVTSAQKNPTAFYLCASSIVGSNIYGYTFGSGTRLTVV.